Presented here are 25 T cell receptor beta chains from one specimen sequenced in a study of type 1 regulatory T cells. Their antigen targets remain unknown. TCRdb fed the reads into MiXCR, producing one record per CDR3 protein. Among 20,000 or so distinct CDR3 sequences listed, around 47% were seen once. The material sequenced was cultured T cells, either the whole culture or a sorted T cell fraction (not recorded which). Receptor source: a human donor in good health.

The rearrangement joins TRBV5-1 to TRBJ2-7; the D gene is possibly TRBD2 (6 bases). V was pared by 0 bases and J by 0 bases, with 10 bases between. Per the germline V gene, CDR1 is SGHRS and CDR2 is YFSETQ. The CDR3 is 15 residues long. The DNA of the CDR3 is TGCGCCAGCAGCTTGGGCGGGGTGGCCTCCTACGAGCAGTACTTC. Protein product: CASSLGGVASYEQYF.

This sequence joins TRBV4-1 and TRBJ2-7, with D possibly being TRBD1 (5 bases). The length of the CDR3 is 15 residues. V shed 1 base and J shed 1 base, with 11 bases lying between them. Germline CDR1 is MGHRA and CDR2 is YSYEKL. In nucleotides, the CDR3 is TGCGCCAGCAGCCAAGGAGCACAGGTTTCCTACGAGCAGTACTTC. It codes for CASSQGAQVSYEQYF.

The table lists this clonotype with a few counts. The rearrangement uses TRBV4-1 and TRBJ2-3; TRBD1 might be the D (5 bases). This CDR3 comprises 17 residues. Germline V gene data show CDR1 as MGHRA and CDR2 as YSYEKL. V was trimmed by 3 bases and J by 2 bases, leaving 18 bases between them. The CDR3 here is CASSHYSGIPVTDTQYF. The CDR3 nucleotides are TGCGCCAGCAGCCACTACTCAGGGATCCCAGTCACAGATACGCAGTATTTT.

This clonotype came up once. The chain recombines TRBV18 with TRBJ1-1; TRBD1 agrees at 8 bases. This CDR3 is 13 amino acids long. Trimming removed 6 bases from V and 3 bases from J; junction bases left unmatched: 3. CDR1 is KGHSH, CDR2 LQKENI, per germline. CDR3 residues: CASSLTGDTEAFF. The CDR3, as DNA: TGTGCCAGCTCTCTGACAGGGGACACTGAAGCTTTCTTT.

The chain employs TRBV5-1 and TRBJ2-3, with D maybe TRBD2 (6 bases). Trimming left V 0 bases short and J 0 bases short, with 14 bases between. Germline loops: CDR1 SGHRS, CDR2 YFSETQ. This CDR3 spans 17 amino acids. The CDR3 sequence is CASSLVGGPTSTDTQYF. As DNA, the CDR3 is TGCGCCAGCAGCTTGGTTGGAGGGCCTACTAGCACAGATACGCAGTATTTT.

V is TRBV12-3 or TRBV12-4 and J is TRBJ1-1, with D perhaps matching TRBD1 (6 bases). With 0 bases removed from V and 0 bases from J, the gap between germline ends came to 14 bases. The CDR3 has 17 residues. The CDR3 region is CASSLAPPGAMNTEAFF. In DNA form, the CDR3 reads TGTGCCAGCAGTTTAGCGCCGCCAGGGGCGATGAACACTGAAGCTTTCTTT.

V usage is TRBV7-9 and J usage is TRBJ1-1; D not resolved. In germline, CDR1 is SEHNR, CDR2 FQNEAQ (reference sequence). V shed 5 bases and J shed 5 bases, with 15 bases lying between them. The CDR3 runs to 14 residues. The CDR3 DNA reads TGTGCCAGCAGCCCCGGTCGGCAGTCTACTGAAGCTTTCTTT. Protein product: CASSPGRQSTEAFF.

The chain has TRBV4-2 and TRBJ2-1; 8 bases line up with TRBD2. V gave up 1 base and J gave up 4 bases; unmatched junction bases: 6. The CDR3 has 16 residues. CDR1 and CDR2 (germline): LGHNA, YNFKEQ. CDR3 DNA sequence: TGTGCCAGCAGCCAAGTAGCCGCTAGCGGGTACAATGAGCAGTTCTTC. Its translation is CASSQVAASGYNEQFF.

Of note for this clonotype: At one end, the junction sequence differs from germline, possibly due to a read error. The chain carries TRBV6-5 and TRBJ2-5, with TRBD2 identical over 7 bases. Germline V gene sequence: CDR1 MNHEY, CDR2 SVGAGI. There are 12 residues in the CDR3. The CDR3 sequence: CASQKAGPGTRF. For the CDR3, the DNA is TGTGCCAGCCAAAAAGCGGGGCCCGGGACCCGCTTC.

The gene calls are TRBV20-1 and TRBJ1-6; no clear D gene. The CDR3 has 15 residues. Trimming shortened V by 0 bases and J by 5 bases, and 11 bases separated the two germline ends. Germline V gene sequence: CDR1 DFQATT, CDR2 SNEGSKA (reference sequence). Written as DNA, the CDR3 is TGCAGTGCTAGAGAACGGGGAGCGGATAATTCACCCCTCCACTTT. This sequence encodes CSARERGADNSPLHF.

The CDR3 DNA reads as TGTGCCAGCAGCTTGGTCTACAGGGGCTCTAACACTGAAGCTTTCTTT. It specifies CASSLVYRGSNTEAFF. The J gene is TRBJ1-1, the V gene TRBV11-3; TRBD1 aligns across 7 bases. The CDR3 spans 16 residues. J was trimmed by 2 bases and V by 3 bases; bases with no gene match: 9. Germline V gene sequence: CDR1 SGHNT, CDR2 YENEEA.

The CDR3 DNA follows: TGCGCCAGCAGCTTCGGTCTCGAGCATTCACCCCTCCACTTT. Translating it yields CASSFGLEHSPLHF. J is TRBJ1-6 and V is TRBV5-1; D gene unclear. CDR1 and CDR2 (germline): SGHRS, YFSETQ. The CDR3 contains 14 residues. V dropped 2 bases and J dropped 8 bases, with 11 bases sitting between them.

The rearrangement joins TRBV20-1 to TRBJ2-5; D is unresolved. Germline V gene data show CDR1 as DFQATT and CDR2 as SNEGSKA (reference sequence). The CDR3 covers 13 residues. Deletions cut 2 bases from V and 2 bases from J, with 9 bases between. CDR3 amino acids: CSARTPQQETQYF. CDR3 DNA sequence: TGCAGTGCTAGAACCCCTCAACAAGAGACCCAGTACTTC.

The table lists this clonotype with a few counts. CDR3 bases: TGTGCCAGCAGTTTTCGGGGGAGCAATCAGCCCCAGCATTTT. Translated, it gives CASSFRGSNQPQHF. This chain uses TRBV12-3 or TRBV12-4 with TRBJ1-5; D perhaps matches TRBD1 (5 bases). The V and J ends lost 3 bases and 1 base respectively, with 7 bases between them. The CDR3 is 14 residues long.

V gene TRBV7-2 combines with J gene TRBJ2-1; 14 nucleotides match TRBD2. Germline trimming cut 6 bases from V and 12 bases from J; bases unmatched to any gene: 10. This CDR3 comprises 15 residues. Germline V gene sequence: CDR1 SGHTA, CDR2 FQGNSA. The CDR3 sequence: CASSQTSGGAFWQFF. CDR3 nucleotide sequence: TGTGCCAGCAGTCAGACTAGCGGGGGGGCCTTTTGGCAGTTCTTC.

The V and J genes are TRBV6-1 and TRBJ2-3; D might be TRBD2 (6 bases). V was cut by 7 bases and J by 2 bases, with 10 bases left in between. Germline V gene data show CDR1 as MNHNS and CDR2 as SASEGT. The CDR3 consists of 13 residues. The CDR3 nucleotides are TGTGCCAGCATCGGGGGATTCACAGATACGCAGTATTTT. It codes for CASIGGFTDTQYF.

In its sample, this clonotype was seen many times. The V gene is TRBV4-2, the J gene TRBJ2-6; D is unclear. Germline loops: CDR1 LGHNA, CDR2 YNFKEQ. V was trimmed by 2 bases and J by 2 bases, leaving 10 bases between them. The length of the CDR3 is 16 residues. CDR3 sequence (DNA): TGTGCCAGCAGCCAATTCTACTATACTGGGGCCAACGTCCTGACTTTC. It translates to CASSQFYYTGANVLTF.

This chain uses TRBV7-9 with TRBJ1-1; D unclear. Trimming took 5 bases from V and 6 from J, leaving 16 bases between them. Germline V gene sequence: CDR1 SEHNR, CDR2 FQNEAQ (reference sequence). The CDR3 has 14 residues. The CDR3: CASSTLGKRAEAFF. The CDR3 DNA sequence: TGTGCCAGCAGCACCCTCGGAAAGAGGGCTGAAGCTTTCTTT. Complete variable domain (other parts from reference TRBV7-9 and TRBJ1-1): DTGVSQNPRHKITKRGQNVTFRCDPISEHNRLYWYRQTLGQGPEFLTYFQNEAQLEKSRLLSDRFSAERPKGSFSTLEIQRTEQGDSAMYLCASSTLGKRAEAFFGQGTRLTVV.

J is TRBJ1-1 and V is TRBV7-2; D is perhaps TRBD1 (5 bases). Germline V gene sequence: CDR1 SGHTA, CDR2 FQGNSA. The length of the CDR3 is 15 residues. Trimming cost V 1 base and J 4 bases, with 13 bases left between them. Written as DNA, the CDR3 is TGTGCCAGCAGCTTAGTAGCGGGACTCCTCACTGAAGCTTTCTTT. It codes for CASSLVAGLLTEAFF.

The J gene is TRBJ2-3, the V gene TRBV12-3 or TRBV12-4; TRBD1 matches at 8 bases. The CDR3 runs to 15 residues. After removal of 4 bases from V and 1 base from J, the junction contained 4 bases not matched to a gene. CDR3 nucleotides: TGTGCCAGCAGTTCAGGGGGCAAGGGCACAGATACGCAGTATTTT. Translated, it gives CASSSGGKGTDTQYF.

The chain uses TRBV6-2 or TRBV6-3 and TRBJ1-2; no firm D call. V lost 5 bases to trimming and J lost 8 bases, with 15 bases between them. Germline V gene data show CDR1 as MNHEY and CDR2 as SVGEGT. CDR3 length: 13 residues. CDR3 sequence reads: CASSHHLTPGYTF. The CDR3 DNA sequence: TGTGCCAGCAGTCACCACCTGACACCCGGCTACACCTTC.

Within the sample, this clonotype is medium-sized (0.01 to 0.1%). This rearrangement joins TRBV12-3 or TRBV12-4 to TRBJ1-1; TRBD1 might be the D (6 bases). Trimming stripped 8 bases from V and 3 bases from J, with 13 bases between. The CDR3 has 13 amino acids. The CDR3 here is CASRGPWDTEAFF. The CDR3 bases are TGTGCCAGCCGGGGGCCGTGGGACACTGAAGCTTTCTTT.

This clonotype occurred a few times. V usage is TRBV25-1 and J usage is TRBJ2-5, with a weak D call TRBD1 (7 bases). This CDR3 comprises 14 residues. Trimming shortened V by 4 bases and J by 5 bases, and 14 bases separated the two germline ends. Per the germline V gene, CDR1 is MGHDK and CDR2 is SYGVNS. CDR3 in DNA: TGTGCCAGCAGTGGGGCGACAGGGAGGGAGACCCAGTACTTC. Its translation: CASSGATGRETQYF. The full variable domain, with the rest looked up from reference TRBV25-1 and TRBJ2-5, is EADIYQTPRYLVIGTGKKITLECSQTMGHDKMYWYQQDPGMELHLIHYSYGVNSTEKGDLSSESTVSRIRTEHFPLTLESARPSHTSQYLCASSGATGRETQYFGPGTRLLVL.

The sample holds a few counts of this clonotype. This CDR3 reads CASSQGGNLETQYF. CDR3 in DNA: TGTGCCAGCAGTCAGGGCGGGAATTTGGAGACCCAGTACTTC. The chain employs TRBV2 and TRBJ2-5; possibly TRBD2 for D (6 bases). Germline CDR1 and CDR2: SNHLY and FYNNEI. Between the trimmed V and J ends, which lost 5 bases and 5 bases, there was a span of 15 bases. The CDR3 sequence is 14 residues long. Looking up the rest from reference TRBV2 and TRBJ2-5 gives the full variable domain: EPEVTQTPSHQVTQMGQEVILRCVPISNHLYFYWYRQILGQKVEFLVSFYNNEISEKSEIFDDQFSVERPDGSNFTLKIRSTKLEDSAMYFCASSQGGNLETQYFGPGTRLLVL.

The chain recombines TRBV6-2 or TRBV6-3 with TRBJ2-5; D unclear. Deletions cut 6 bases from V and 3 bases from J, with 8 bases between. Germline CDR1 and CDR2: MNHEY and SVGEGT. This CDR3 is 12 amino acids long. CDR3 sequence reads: CASSLREETQYF. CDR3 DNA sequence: TGTGCCAGCAGCCTTCGGGAAGAGACCCAGTACTTC.